The text below deals with one T cell receptor beta chain. No antigen is known for it. This sample was included in a study of tumor-infiltrating lymphocytes in localized non-small cell lung cancer. At the level of the study: The cohort mixed smokers and never-smokers, several histologies, and some post-neoadjuvant-chemotherapy samples.

The study's findings and limits: Each assay used a separate piece of the same tissue. Only some patients had TCR sequencing, depending on available tissue. Immunotypes IM1 and IM2 had similar TCR-derived T-cell fractions.

The germline gives CDR1 MNHNS, CDR2 SASEGT. This CDR3 comprises 14 residues. Trimming removed 6 bases from V and 4 bases from J, with 15 bases in between. Some clones are missing from TCRdb's copy, which holds only in-frame ones; the method was immunoSEQ multiplex PCR. The sample has about 12,000 clones; approximately 85% are singletons. The sequenced sample consisted of uninvolved lung tissue not adjacent to the tumor. This clonotype was sampled from a human donor with non-small cell lung cancer. The chain links TRBV6-1 to TRBJ1-1, with unresolved D. Here the CDR3 DNA reads TGTGCCAGCAGCTCCGGCGGGCCTCCCACTGAAGCTTTCTTT. Protein sequence: CASSSGGPPTEAFF.